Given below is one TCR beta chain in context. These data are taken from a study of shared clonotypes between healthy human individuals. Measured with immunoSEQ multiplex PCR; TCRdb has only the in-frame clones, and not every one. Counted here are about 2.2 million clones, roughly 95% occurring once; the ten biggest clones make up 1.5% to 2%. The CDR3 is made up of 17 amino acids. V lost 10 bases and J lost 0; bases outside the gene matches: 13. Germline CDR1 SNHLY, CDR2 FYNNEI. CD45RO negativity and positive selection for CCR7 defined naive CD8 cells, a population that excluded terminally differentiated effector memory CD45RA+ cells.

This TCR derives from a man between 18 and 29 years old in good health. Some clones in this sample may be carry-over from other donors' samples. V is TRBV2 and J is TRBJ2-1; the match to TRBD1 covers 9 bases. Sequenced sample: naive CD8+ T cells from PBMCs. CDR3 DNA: TGTGCCAATTTACAGGGGGCGGGTGAAAGCTCCTACAATGAGCAGTTCTTC. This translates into CANLQGAGESSYNEQFF.